This is a list of T cell receptor beta chains from one sample in a study of cytomegalovirus exposure and HLA in healthy donors. Produced via immunoSEQ multiplex PCR; TCRdb's table is partial and in-frame only. Of around 140,000 clones listed, approximately 80% are singletons. The sample consisted of PBMCs. These receptors all stem from a man aged 40-55 years in good health and CMV-seronegative. Both conserved end residues are part of each CDR3.

cdr3_aa: CASSYSFSNNEQFF; j_call: TRBJ2-1; v_call: TRBV6-7
cdr3_aa: CASSPSLGSGTYEQYF; j_call: TRBJ2-7; v_call: TRBV7-6
cdr3_aa: CASSSQPSFYEQYF; j_call: TRBJ2-7; v_call: TRBV5-5
cdr3_aa: CASSLGLGGGASDTQYF; j_call: TRBJ2-3; v_call: TRBV5-4
cdr3_aa: CASSGHRGPYSYEQYF; j_call: TRBJ2-7; v_call: TRBV7-9
cdr3_aa: CASSVGTGGGNEQFF; j_call: TRBJ2-1; v_call: TRBV27
cdr3_aa: CASSMGGGGQPQHF; j_call: TRBJ1-5; v_call: TRBV19
cdr3_aa: CASNPTGPLYEQYF; j_call: TRBJ2-7; v_call: TRBV7-8
cdr3_aa: CASRVPGTFQPQHF; j_call: TRBJ1-5; v_call: TRBV2
cdr3_aa: CASSEVSGGLDTQYF; j_call: TRBJ2-3; v_call: TRBV6-1
cdr3_aa: CASSGGQGTDEQYF; j_call: TRBJ2-7; v_call: TRBV2
cdr3_aa: CSVSDRGPARNTIYF; j_call: TRBJ1-3; v_call: TRBV29-1
cdr3_aa: CASSEVRSGGAGETQYF; j_call: TRBJ2-5; v_call: TRBV2
cdr3_aa: CASSLFEFEQFF; j_call: TRBJ2-1; v_call: TRBV7-9